This T cell receptor (beta chain) emerged from a study of early T cells in non-severe SARS-CoV-2 infection. General study results and limits: Missing private and CD4 specificities, VDJdb matching favored anti-spike CD8 responses.

From the 5' RACE reads, TCRdb called clonotypes with MiXCR, one entry per CDR3 protein. This sample carries about 79,000 distinct CDR3 sequences, approximately 10% of them seen once, and the ten largest clones take about 4.4%. This clonotype was seen ten or more times. Antigen specificity is unknown. The CDR3 has 16 residues. The germline V gene encodes CDR1 SGHVS and CDR2 FQNEAQ. V lost 5 bases to trimming and J lost 0 bases; unmatched junction nucleotides: 6. The V gene is TRBV7-8, the J gene TRBJ2-2, with 7 nucleotides matching TRBD1. The source of this sequence is an adult who was a healthcare worker with PCR-confirmed SARS-CoV-2 infection or an uninfected control (not recorded which). Material: whole blood. For the CDR3, the DNA is TGTGCCAGCAGCATCCACAGGGGATCGAACACCGGGGAGCTGTTTTTT. This gives the protein CASSIHRGSNTGELFF.